The present entry profiles one T cell receptor (beta chain) with its context. What it binds is not known. These data originate in a study of cytomegalovirus exposure and HLA in healthy donors. After removal of 2 bases from V and 0 bases from J, the junction contained 6 bases not matched to a gene. This CDR3 contains 17 residues. Per the germline V gene, CDR1 is MNHEY and CDR2 is SMNVEV (reference sequence). Broader study findings: The study recorded about 160 TCR beta chains that were cytomegalovirus-associated.

TCRdb's copy holds only in-frame clones and misses some; the assay was immunoSEQ multiplex PCR. The sample shows 200,000 to 250,000 clones, around 90% of them seen only once. Specimen: PBMCs. The chain carries TRBV27 and TRBJ2-7, with 11 bases identical to TRBD2. This sequence originates from a woman aged 18-29 years in good health and CMV-seronegative. This CDR3 reads CASSLGSGRGTSYEQYF. DNA for the CDR3: TGTGCCAGCAGTTTAGGTAGCGGGAGGGGTACCTCCTACGAGCAGTACTTC.